This paragraph reports one T cell receptor beta chain. The antigen is not known. The CDR3 is 13 amino acids. Between the trimmed V and J ends, which lost 5 bases and 8 bases, there was a span of 18 bases. Per germline, CDR1 GTSNPN and CDR2 SVGIG (reference sequence). Profiling relied on immunoSEQ multiplex PCR, and the TCRdb table lists in-frame clones only, not all of them. The sample has about 12,000 clones, roughly 84% seen once. The sample originates from a study of immune evolution from preneoplasia to lung adenocarcinoma. Study context: HLA loss of heterozygosity: around 6.5% AIS, about 15% MIA, roughly 30% ADC, none AAH.

Study-level findings and limits: Top clone share appeared to fall from AAH through AIS, MIA, adenocarcinoma. Later-stage lesions seemingly showed higher T cell density and diversity than normal lung.

Patients had resection in Japan or China between the mid-2010s and the late 2010s. The J gene is TRBJ1-2, the V gene TRBV30; the D gene is possibly TRBD1 (6 bases). The source is a person aged 50-70 years with lung adenocarcinoma. The sample taken for sequencing was FFPE tissue from an adenomatous hyperplasia lung lesion. This sample's subset: atypical adenomatous hyperplasia (AAH), lung preneoplasia. The DNA for the CDR3 is TGTGCCTGGGGATCTCAGGGGAAGCGGGGCTACACCTTC. It specifies CAWGSQGKRGYTF.